Shown below are 4 T cell receptor beta chains from a single sample sequenced in a study of cytomegalovirus exposure and HLA in healthy donors. Researchers ran the PCR with 60 Vbeta and 13 Jbeta primers. Method: immunoSEQ multiplex PCR; TCRdb's copy keeps in-frame clones and lacks some. The sample contains 150,000 to 200,000 clones, 80% to 85% of which appear only once. The specimen sequenced was PBMCs. Receptors were obtained from a woman younger than 35 in good health and CMV-seropositive.

Turning to this clone: One junction end does not reproduce the germline sequence, and a read error may be involved. The chain recombines TRBV30 with TRBJ2-3; 8 bases match TRBD2. CDR1 is GTSNPN and CDR2 is SVGIG in the germline V gene (reference sequence). This CDR3 contains 14 residues. CDR3 coding DNA: TGTGCCGGGAGAGCGGGGGAGATCACAGATACGCAGTATTTT. It translates to CAGRAGEITDTQYF.

With regard to this clone: One end of the junction does not line up with germline, which may come from a read error. This chain joins TRBV7-2 and TRBJ1-6; TRBD1 matches 7 bases. Germline-derived CDR1 and CDR2 are SGHTA and FQGNSA. The CDR3 spans 14 residues. CDR3 nucleotide sequence: TGTGCCAGCACCTTACGGAGGGGGCAGTCACCCCTCCACTTT. Protein: CASTLRRGQSPLHF. Supplemented by reference TRBV7-2 and TRBJ1-6, the full variable domain reads GAGVSQSPSNKVTEKGKDVELRCDPISGHTALYWYRQSLGQGLEFLIYFQGNSAPDKSGLPSDRFSAERTGGSVSTLTIQRTQQEDSAVYLCASTLRRGQSPLHFGNGTRLTVT.

The chain joins TRBV2 to TRBJ1-2; perhaps TRBD1 as D (5 bases). The CDR3 has 13 residues. CDR1 SNHLY and CDR2 FYNNEI come from the germline V gene. Trimming removed 6 bases at V and 5 bases at J, with 13 bases between. CDR3 DNA sequence: TGTGCCAGCAGGGGGACTTCGGGTTATGGCTACACCTTC. It translates to CASRGTSGYGYTF.

The chain couples TRBV12-5 to TRBJ1-2, with a tentative D call TRBD1 (6 bases). This CDR3 has 14 amino acids. Germline V gene data show CDR1 as LGHNT and CDR2 as FRNRAP. Trimming left V 0 bases short and J 6 bases short, with 11 bases between. The CDR3 coding sequence is TGTGCTAGTGGTTTGGTCTCCAGGGGCGATGGCTACACCTTC. The encoded protein is CASGLVSRGDGYTF.